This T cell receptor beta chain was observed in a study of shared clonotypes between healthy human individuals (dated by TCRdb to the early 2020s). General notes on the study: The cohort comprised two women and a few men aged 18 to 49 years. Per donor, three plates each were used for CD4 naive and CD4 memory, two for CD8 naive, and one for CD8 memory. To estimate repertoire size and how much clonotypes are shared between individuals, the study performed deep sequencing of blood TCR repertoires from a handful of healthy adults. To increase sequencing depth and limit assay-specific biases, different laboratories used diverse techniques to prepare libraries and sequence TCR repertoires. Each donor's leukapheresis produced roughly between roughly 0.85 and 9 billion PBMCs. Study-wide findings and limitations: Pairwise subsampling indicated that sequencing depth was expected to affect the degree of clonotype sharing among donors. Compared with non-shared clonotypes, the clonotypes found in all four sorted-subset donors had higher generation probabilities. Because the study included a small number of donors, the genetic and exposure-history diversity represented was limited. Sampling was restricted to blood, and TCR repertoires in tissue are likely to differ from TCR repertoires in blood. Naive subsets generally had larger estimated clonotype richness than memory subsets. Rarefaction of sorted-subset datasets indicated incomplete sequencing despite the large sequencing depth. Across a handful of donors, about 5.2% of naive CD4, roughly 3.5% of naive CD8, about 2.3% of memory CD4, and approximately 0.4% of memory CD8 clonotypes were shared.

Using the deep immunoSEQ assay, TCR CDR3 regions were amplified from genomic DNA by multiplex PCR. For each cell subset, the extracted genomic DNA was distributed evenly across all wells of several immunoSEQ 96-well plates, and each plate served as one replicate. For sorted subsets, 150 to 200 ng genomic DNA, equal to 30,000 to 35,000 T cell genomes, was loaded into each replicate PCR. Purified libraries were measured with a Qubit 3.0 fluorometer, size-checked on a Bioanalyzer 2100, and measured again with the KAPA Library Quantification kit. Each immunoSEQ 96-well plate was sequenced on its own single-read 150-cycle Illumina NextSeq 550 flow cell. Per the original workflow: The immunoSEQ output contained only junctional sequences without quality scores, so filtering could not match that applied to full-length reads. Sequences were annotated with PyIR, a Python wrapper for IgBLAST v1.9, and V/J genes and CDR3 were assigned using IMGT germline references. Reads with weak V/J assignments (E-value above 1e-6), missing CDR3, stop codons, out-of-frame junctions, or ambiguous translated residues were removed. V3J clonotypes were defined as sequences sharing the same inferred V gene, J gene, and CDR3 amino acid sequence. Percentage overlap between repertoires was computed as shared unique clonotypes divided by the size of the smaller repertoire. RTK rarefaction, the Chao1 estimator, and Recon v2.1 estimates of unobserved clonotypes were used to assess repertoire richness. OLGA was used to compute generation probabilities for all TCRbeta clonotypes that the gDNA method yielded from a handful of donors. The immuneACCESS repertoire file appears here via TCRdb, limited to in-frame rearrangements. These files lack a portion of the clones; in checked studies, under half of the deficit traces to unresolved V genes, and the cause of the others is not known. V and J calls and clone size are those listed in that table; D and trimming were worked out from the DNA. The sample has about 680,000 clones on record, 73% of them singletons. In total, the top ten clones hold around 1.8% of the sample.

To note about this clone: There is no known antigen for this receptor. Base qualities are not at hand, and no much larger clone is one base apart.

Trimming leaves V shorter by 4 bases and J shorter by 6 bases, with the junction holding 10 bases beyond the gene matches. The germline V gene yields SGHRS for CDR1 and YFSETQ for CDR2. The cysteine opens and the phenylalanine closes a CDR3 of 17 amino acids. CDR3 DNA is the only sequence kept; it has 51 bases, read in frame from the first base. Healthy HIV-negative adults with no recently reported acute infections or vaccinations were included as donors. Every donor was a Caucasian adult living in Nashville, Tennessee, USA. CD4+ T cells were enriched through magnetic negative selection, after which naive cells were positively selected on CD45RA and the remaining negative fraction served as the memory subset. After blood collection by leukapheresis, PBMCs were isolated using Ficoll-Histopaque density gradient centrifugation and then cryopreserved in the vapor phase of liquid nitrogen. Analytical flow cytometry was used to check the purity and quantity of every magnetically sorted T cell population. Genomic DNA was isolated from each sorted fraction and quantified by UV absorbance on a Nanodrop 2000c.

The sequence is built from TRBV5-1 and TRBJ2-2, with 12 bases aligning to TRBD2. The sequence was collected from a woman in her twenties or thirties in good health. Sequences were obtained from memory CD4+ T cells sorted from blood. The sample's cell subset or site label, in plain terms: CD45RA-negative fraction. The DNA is TGCGCCAGCAGCATATCGCTAGCGGGAGGGGCACCCGGGGAGCTGTTTTTT. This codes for CASSISLAGGAPGELFF.